This T cell receptor (beta chain) was documented in a study of T cell responses to AZD1222 COVID-19 vaccine. Study results and caveats: Nearly half of spike-specific TCRs reportedly target variant regions that are unmutated in the B.1.351 and B.1.1.7 variants.

TCRdb's table, derived via immunoSEQ multiplex PCR, lists solely in-frame clones and lacks some. The sample lists about 86,000 clones, about 92% occurring once. The CDR3 sequence is 15 residues long. CDR1 and CDR2 from the germline V gene are SGHAT and FQNNGV. Trimming left V 1 base short and J 5 bases short, with 11 bases between. Of note for this clone: Antigen specificity is unknown.

The gene calls are TRBV11-2 and TRBJ2-2; possibly TRBD1 for D (6 bases). The source of this sequence is an adult who received the AZD1222 COVID-19 vaccine. Here the sequenced sample was peripheral blood, taken 28 days after the second AZD1222 dose. The CDR3 region has the DNA TGTGCCAGCAGCTTAGCGATAGGGGGAACCGGGGAGCTGTTTTTT. Amino acids: CASSLAIGGTGELFF.